This T cell receptor (beta chain) is drawn from a study of shared clonotypes between healthy human individuals. General study results and limits: Sequencing of the sorted subsets was shown by rarefaction to be incomplete despite large depth.

Every subset had its genomic DNA shared out evenly among several immunoSEQ plates. Generated by immunoSEQ multiplex PCR, the TCRdb table keeps only in-frame clones and is missing some. This table holds some 2 million clones, just under 95% found once. Terminally differentiated effector memory CD45RA+ cells were excluded by CCR7 positive selection of CD45RO-negative cells. This clone was picked up one time. Its cognate antigen is unknown. The TCR sequence derives from a man younger than 30 in good health. The source material was naive CD8+ T cells sorted from blood.

The CDR3 nucleotides read TGCGCCAGCAGCGGACTAGCGGGACCCTACAATGAGCAGTTCTTC. As protein: CASSGLAGPYNEQFF. The V gene is TRBV10-2, the J gene TRBJ2-1, with TRBD2 matching over 12 bases. This CDR3 contains 15 residues. Germline CDR1 reads WSHSY; CDR2 reads SAAADI. V lost 6 bases, J lost 2 bases, and 2 bases stayed unmatched.